These 20 T cell receptor beta chains originate from one sample sequenced in a study of CD8 T cells in ankylosing spondylitis. TCRdb reprocessed the 5' RACE reads via MiXCR and lists one record per CDR3 protein. The sample gives 290,000 or so distinct CDR3 sequences, 20% to 25% of which show up once; roughly 3.6% is in the top ten. The sample consisted of blood, either unsorted or a sorted T cell fraction (not recorded which). Receptor source: a female donor with ankylosing spondylitis or in good health (not recorded which).

This clonotype was observed a handful of times. The V gene is TRBV20-1, the J gene TRBJ1-2; no firm D call. The CDR3 has 14 amino acids. Deletions cut 0 bases from V and 2 bases from J, with 10 bases between. The germline gives CDR1 DFQATT, CDR2 SNEGSKA (reference sequence). The CDR3 DNA follows: TGCAGTGCTAGAGATCTTCGTGGGAACTATGGCTACACCTTC. As protein: CSARDLRGNYGYTF.

The rearrangement uses TRBV4-1 and TRBJ2-1; D may correspond to TRBD1 or TRBD2 (5 bases each). The germline CDR1 and CDR2 sequences are MGHRA and YSYEKL. Trimming took off 5 bases at V and 3 bases at J, with 17 bases between the two ends. The CDR3 extends over 16 amino acids. CDR3 loop: CASSSRDAGLYNEQFF. The CDR3 DNA reads TGCGCCAGCAGCAGCCGGGACGCAGGACTCTACAATGAGCAGTTCTTC.

The rearrangement links TRBV5-1 to TRBJ2-7; 8 bases match TRBD2. V trimming: 6 bases; J trimming: 2 bases; junction bases outside the gene matches: 10. There are 15 residues in the CDR3. Germline V gene sequence: CDR1 SGHRS, CDR2 YFSETQ. The CDR3 sequence is CASTMSGSRTYEQYF. As DNA, the CDR3 is TGCGCCAGCACCATGAGCGGGAGTAGGACCTACGAGCAGTACTTC.

This clonotype came up a few times. V is TRBV28 and J is TRBJ2-1, with D maybe TRBD1 (6 bases). This CDR3 region has 11 residues. Trimming took off 5 bases at V and 10 bases at J, with 9 bases between the two ends. Germline V gives CDR1 MDHEN, CDR2 SYDVKM. In DNA form, the CDR3 reads TGTGCCAGCAGTACAGGGAAAGAGCAGTTCTTC. It specifies CASSTGKEQFF.

V is TRBV5-5 and J is TRBJ2-7; D is unclear. Looked up from germline, CDR1 is SGHKS and CDR2 is YYEKEE (reference sequence). The V and J ends lost 5 bases and 2 bases respectively, with 8 bases between them. This CDR3 has 12 residues. Here the CDR3 reads CASSLAPYEQYF. CDR3 DNA sequence: TGTGCCAGCAGTCTCGCCCCCTACGAGCAGTACTTC.

This clonotype appeared many times. The chain couples TRBV15 to TRBJ2-7, with TRBD2 identical over 9 bases. The junction had 9 bases not matched to a gene; V was cut back by 5 bases and J by 4 bases. Germline V gives CDR1 LNHNV, CDR2 YYDKDF (reference sequence). There are 15 residues in the CDR3. The CDR3 loop is CATSSESGRFYEQYF. The DNA for the CDR3 is TGTGCCACCAGCTCTGAAAGCGGGAGGTTTTACGAGCAGTACTTC. Based on the CDR3 plus reference TRBV15 and TRBJ2-7, the full variable domain is DAMVIQNPRYQVTQFGKPVTLSCSQTLNHNVMYWYQQKSSQAPKLLFHYYDKDFNNEADTPDNFQSRRPNTSFCFLDIRSPGLGDTAMYLCATSSESGRFYEQYFGPGTRLTVT.

This clonotype turned up a few times. This chain links TRBV27 with TRBJ2-4, with D perhaps matching TRBD2 (5 bases). Trimming cost V 7 bases and J 0 bases, with 10 bases left between them. The V gene's germline CDR1 is MNHEY and CDR2 SMNVEV (reference sequence). The CDR3 has 14 residues. The DNA of the CDR3 is TGTGCCAGCATGGAGGACCTAGCCAAAAACATTCAGTACTTC. As protein: CASMEDLAKNIQYF.

The chain employs TRBV20-1 and TRBJ2-3; unclear D gene. The length of the CDR3 is 16 residues. Germline V gives CDR1 DFQATT, CDR2 SNEGSKA (reference sequence). Trimming removed 4 bases from V and 0 bases from J, with 17 bases in between. The CDR3 bases are TGCAGTGCTAACCCCTCCAGTTTCGGTAGCACAGATACGCAGTATTTT. The encoded protein is CSANPSSFGSTDTQYF.

The chain uses TRBV20-1 and TRBJ2-7, with D unclear. The germline gives CDR1 DFQATT, CDR2 SNEGSKA (reference sequence). The CDR3 totals 12 residues. The V end lost 6 bases, the J end lost 0 bases, and 9 bases lay between the germline ends. CDR3 protein: CSALELSYEQYF. The CDR3 DNA reads as TGCAGTGCCCTCGAGCTCTCCTACGAGCAGTACTTC.

The sample holds a few counts of this clonotype. The V gene is TRBV7-8, the J gene TRBJ2-3, with a possible D match to TRBD2 (5 bases). Germline V gene lookup returns CDR1 SGHVS and CDR2 FQNEAQ. CDR3 length: 14 residues. V was trimmed by 4 bases and J by 2 bases, leaving 10 bases between them. The CDR3 nucleotides read TGTGCCAGCAGCTCCCGACTAACCACAGATACGCAGTATTTT. It yields the protein CASSSRLTTDTQYF.

This clonotype came up many times. The genes are TRBV6-1 and TRBJ1-1; D is ambiguous. The CDR3 runs 13 residues. The V gene lost 5 bases and the J gene lost 5 bases, with 12 bases spanning the gap. In germline, CDR1 is MNHNS, CDR2 SASEGT. CDR3 region: CASSTTWGTEAFF. The CDR3 region has the DNA TGTGCCAGCAGTACCACCTGGGGTACTGAAGCTTTCTTT.

This clonotype was counted only a few times. J is TRBJ1-5 and V is TRBV20-1; 7 bases map to TRBD1. The CDR3 contains 13 residues. CDR1 is DFQATT, CDR2 SNEGSKA, per germline (reference sequence). With V trimmed by 6 bases and J by 7 bases, 9 bases remained unmatched. The CDR3: CSAATDRSQPQHF. CDR3 DNA sequence: TGCAGTGCGGCGACGGACAGGTCACAGCCCCAGCATTTT.

This clonotype turned up a few times. The chain has TRBV12-3 or TRBV12-4 and TRBJ2-1; 10 bases map to TRBD2. V shed 2 bases and J 3 bases; nucleotides not matched to a gene: 7. The CDR3 is 17 amino acids. CDR3 residues: CASSLPQREGLYNEQFF. CDR3 nucleotide sequence: TGTGCCAGCAGTTTACCCCAGCGGGAGGGCCTCTACAATGAGCAGTTCTTC.

The chain combines TRBV5-6 with TRBJ2-7; D gene uncertain. CDR1 is SGHDT and CDR2 is YYEEEE in the germline V gene. V lost 1 base to trimming and J lost 2 bases, with 10 bases between them. The CDR3 contains 14 residues. In DNA, the CDR3 is TGTGCCAGCAGCTTGTGGGCAGGAGCCTACGAGCAGTACTTC. Residues: CASSLWAGAYEQYF. Supplemented by reference TRBV5-6 and TRBJ2-7, the full variable domain reads DAGVTQSPTHLIKTRGQQVTLRCSPKSGHDTVSWYQQALGQGPQFIFQYYEEEERQRGNFPDRFSGHQFPNYSSELNVNALLLGDSALYLCASSLWAGAYEQYFGPGTRLTVT.

This clonotype was detected a few times. The chain employs TRBV27 and TRBJ1-5; D is ambiguous. The ends were cut back, 6 bases at V and 2 bases at J, with 11 bases in the middle. Germline V CDR1 and CDR2: MNHEY, SMNVEV (reference sequence). This CDR3 region has 14 residues. CDR3 loop: CASRFDGGNQPQHF. The CDR3 DNA reads as TGTGCCAGCAGGTTCGACGGGGGCAATCAGCCCCAGCATTTT.

The CDR3 DNA follows: TGTGCCAGCAGCTTGGGTGGGCAGGTGAACACTGAAGCTTTCTTT. It is translated as CASSLGGQVNTEAFF. V gene TRBV5-6 combines with J gene TRBJ1-1; D is unclear. This CDR3 spans 15 amino acids. Germline V gives CDR1 SGHDT, CDR2 YYEEEE. The ends were cut back, 0 bases at V and 0 bases at J, with 9 bases in the middle.

This clonotype was counted between two and nine times. V gene TRBV28 combines with J gene TRBJ1-2; the D gene is possibly TRBD1 (6 bases). Germline CDR1 and CDR2: MDHEN and SYDVKM. V was trimmed by 2 bases and J by 4 bases, leaving 11 bases between them. The CDR3 is 14 amino acids. CDR3 in DNA: TGTGCCAGCAGTTTACAGGGACAAGTCTATGGCTACACCTTC. Residues: CASSLQGQVYGYTF.

This clonotype was detected only a few times. This chain links TRBV12-3 or TRBV12-4 with TRBJ1-1; D not certain. The CDR3 is 13 residues long. V was pared by 2 bases and J by 1 base, with 5 bases between. CDR3 residues: CASSLLSNTEAFF. CDR3 DNA: TGTGCCAGCAGTTTACTCTCGAACACTGAAGCTTTCTTT.

The chain links TRBV20-1 to TRBJ2-1; 8 bases align to TRBD2. Trimming cost V 0 bases and J 7 bases; bases outside gene matches: 11. From germline, CDR1 is DFQATT and CDR2 SNEGSKA (reference sequence). CDR3 length: 16 amino acids. CDR3 DNA sequence: TGCAGTGCTAGAGAATCCCAGCGGGGGAGTGGGAATGAGCAGTTCTTC. Protein product: CSARESQRGSGNEQFF.

This chain connects TRBV10-3 to TRBJ2-7; D gene unclear. This CDR3 contains 12 residues. In germline, CDR1 is ENHRY, CDR2 SYGVKD. V lost 9 bases to trimming and J lost 3 bases, with 12 bases between them. CDR3 in amino acids: CAMGMADYEQYF. DNA of the CDR3: TGTGCCATGGGGATGGCGGACTACGAGCAGTACTTC.